Detailed here is one T cell receptor beta chain. This clonotype was recorded a few times. What antigen it recognizes has not been identified. It has no much larger one-base neighbor in the sample; base qualities were not kept. Its CDR3 holds 12 amino acids, cysteine through phenylalanine. The read is trimmed to its CDR3 DNA, 36 bases read in frame from base 1. The V and J ends are trimmed by 5 bases and 8 bases, leaving 9 bases between them. According to the germline V gene (reference sequence), CDR1 reads SEHNR and CDR2 reads FQNEAQ. This specimen belongs to a study of T cells after yellow fever vaccination (dated by TCRdb to between 2019 and 2020). With respect to the entire study: The SMART-Seq v4 Ultra Low Input RNA kit was used to prepare libraries from fractions with low cell numbers. Blood was collected at multiple timepoints before and after primary and secondary immunization, and bulk PBMC replicates and cell subsets were isolated. Bulk TCR alpha and beta repertoires were sequenced longitudinally to track T-cell clones before and after primary and booster YFV17D yellow fever vaccination. Two healthy male donors, one aged 18 to 29 and one aged 30 to 40 years, were included in the cohort. Points the paper makes about the study in general: The study included only a couple of donors, which limits how far the findings can be generalized. The secondary T-cell response was found to be weaker but faster than the primary response, with a peak reached on day 5 rather than on day 15. Computational filtering was required because FACS-sorted repertoires could contain abundant contaminating clonotypes from the bulk population. A small fraction of clonotypes showed up in both the CD4 and CD8 compartments, probably as a result of convergent recombination. After the booster, most clones that had expanded after primary vaccination were detected again (nearly 97% of CD4 and around nine tenths of CD8), suggesting broad maintenance of memory.

Read against the paper, the sample's treatment or condition label means: live attenuated yellow fever vaccine strain. PBMCs were isolated from peripheral blood using a standard Ficoll-Paque protocol. Dynabeads CD4 and CD8 positive selection kits were used to isolate CD4 and CD8 T-cell fractions. RNA was extracted with TriZol from bulk PBMCs, CD4 and CD8 fractions, and dextramer-positive and dextramer-negative fractions. The sequencer listed for this sample is Illumina NovaSeq 6000. TCR cDNA was synthesized by 5'RACE template switching, which introduced a universal primer site and unique molecular identifiers. Priming of cDNA synthesis was performed from both the TCR alpha and TCR beta constant segments. Library amplification involved two PCR steps, and the second step added sample barcodes and sequencing adapters. Sequencing of libraries was performed on Illumina HiSeq 2500 (2x100 bp) or NovaSeq (2x150 bp). Per the original workflow: MIGEC was used to demultiplex reads and collapse the reads into UMI consensus sequences, and MiXCR was used for V(D)J alignment. Using edgeR on replicate PBMC samples, clonotypes were called vaccine-responding if FDR was below 0.01 and the log2 fold change was above 5 up to day 15. Bulk clonotypes were assigned CD4 or CD8 identity according to which sequenced CD4 or CD8 repertoire held them at higher abundance. TCRdb trimmed public reads at Q25 via fastp, called clones via MiXCR and kept in-frame beta chains. Every CDR3 protein is listed once, alongside the most common genes and DNA of its rows. TCRdb, rather than the study authors, made the V and J calls. Here the sample has approximately 260,000 distinct CDR3 sequences; over 4.5% occur a single time. The leading ten clones occupy roughly 3.3% of the sample.

The receptor comes from a man aged 18 to 30 who received the YFV17D yellow fever vaccine. The chain is made from TRBV7-9 and TRBJ1-4; the D gene is unclear. The starting material was CD4+ T cells sorted from PBMCs, obtained on the day of the yellow fever booster vaccination. The CDR3 loop reads CASSKGEEKLFF. The DNA is as follows: TGTGCCAGCAGCAAGGGTGAAGAAAAACTGTTTTTT.